The 9 T cell receptor beta chains listed next were all sequenced from one sample in a study of immune characteristics of hereditary and idiopathic chronic pancreatitis. Total pancreatectomy with islet autotransplantation was the source of the chronic pancreatitis pancreas tissue. Method: immunoSEQ multiplex PCR; TCRdb's copy keeps in-frame clones and lacks some. The sample includes some 15,000 clones, less than 85% of them seen just once. Sequenced sample: pancreas tissue with hereditary chronic pancreatitis. Receptor source: a human donor with chronic pancreatitis.

In its sample, this clone was seen a few times. The chain has TRBV7-2 and TRBJ2-2; D tentatively fits TRBD1 or TRBD2 (5 bases each). This CDR3 has 16 amino acids. Germline CDR1 and CDR2: SGHTA and FQGNSA. Trimming shortened V by 5 bases and J by 2 bases, and 15 bases separated the two germline ends. DNA of the CDR3: TGTGCCAGCAGCACAGACCGAGGGGCCAACACCGGGGAGCTGTTTTTT. Its translation: CASSTDRGANTGELFF.

The gene calls are TRBV24-1 and TRBJ2-2, with TRBD1 identical over 7 bases. The CDR3 totals 17 residues. Germline assignment: CDR1 KGHDR and CDR2 SFDVKD. V lost 5 bases, J lost 4 bases, and 12 bases stayed unmatched. CDR3 sequence (DNA): TGTGCCACCAGTGGGGGTTTGAGGGGGCCGGTCACCGGGGAGCTGTTTTTT. Protein: CATSGGLRGPVTGELFF.

The V call is TRBV6-1, the J call TRBJ2-1; TRBD2 matches 11 bases. V lost 1 base and J lost 7; bases outside the gene matches: 3. Germline CDR1 and CDR2: MNHNS and SASEGT. The length of the CDR3 is 15 residues. In DNA, the CDR3 is TGTGCCAGCAGTGAAGGGCTAGCGGGAGGAAATGAGCAGTTCTTC. This sequence encodes CASSEGLAGGNEQFF.

Only a few counts were recorded for this clone. The chain couples TRBV5-4 to TRBJ1-2; D may be TRBD1 (6 bases). This CDR3 has 16 residues. The germline V and J ends were trimmed by 4 bases and 6 bases, with 22 bases remaining between them. CDR1 is SGHNT and CDR2 is YYREEE in the germline V gene (reference sequence). The CDR3 region has the DNA TGTGCCAGCAGCCCGGGGGCCCCCGGGTCTTCGGATGGCTACACCTTC. This gives the protein CASSPGAPGSSDGYTF.

CDR3 in DNA: TGTGCCAGCAGTGAACGCCACGGGAGCTCCTACGAGCAGTACTTC. Its protein product is CASSERHGSSYEQYF. The chain has TRBV6-1 and TRBJ2-7; perhaps TRBD2 as D (6 bases). Germline CDR1 MNHNS, CDR2 SASEGT. The CDR3 consists of 15 residues. Deletions cut 2 bases from V and 0 bases from J, with 11 bases between.

This chain links TRBV19 with TRBJ1-2, with TRBD1 matching over 7 bases. The CDR3 runs to 14 residues. The V gene's germline CDR1 is LNHDA and CDR2 SQIVND (reference sequence). V dropped 8 bases and J dropped 8; count of bases not matched to a gene: 14. The CDR3 loop reads CASGDRATDGGYTF. CDR3 sequence (DNA): TGTGCCAGTGGCGACAGGGCGACTGATGGAGGCTACACCTTC.

This clone has only one observation. This rearrangement joins TRBV25-1 to TRBJ1-1, with D unclear. The CDR3 runs to 13 residues. Trimming cost V 2 bases and J 1 base, with 5 bases left between them. CDR1 and CDR2 from the germline V gene are MGHDK and SYGVNS. The CDR3 sequence: CASSEQENTEAFF. CDR3 nucleotides: TGTGCCAGCAGTGAACAGGAGAACACTGAAGCTTTCTTT.

V gene TRBV6-5 combines with J gene TRBJ2-2; 10 bases are shared with TRBD1. Germline V lookup: CDR1 MNHEY, CDR2 SVGAGI. After removal of 4 bases from V and 8 bases from J, the junction contained 10 bases not matched to a gene. The CDR3 consists of 16 residues. CDR3 protein: CASSLLRDRGEGELFF. CDR3 DNA: TGTGCCAGCAGTTTACTGCGGGACAGGGGAGAAGGGGAGCTGTTTTTT.

This clone was seen a few times. CDR3 amino acids: CAISAGGSYNEQFF. In DNA form, the CDR3 reads TGTGCCATCAGTGCAGGGGGCTCCTACAATGAGCAGTTCTTC. The chain employs TRBV10-3 and TRBJ2-1; 7 nucleotides match TRBD1. The V and J ends lost 4 bases and 0 bases, in that order; junction bases with no gene match: 0. The CDR3 length is 14 residues. Germline V CDR1 and CDR2: ENHRY, SYGVKD.